The 10 T cell receptor beta chains listed next were all sequenced from one sample in a study of shared clonotypes between healthy human individuals. Using immunoSEQ multiplex PCR, the repertoire was profiled, and TCRdb retains in-frame clones only, with some absent. Counted here are about 2,200,000 clones, about 93% occurring once; the ten biggest clones make up around 1.7%. Terminally differentiated effector memory CD45RA+ cells were excluded by CCR7 positive selection of CD45RO-negative cells. The sequenced material came from naive CD8+ T cells from PBMCs. Receptors originate from a man younger than 30 in good health. Some clones in this sample may be carry-over from other donors' samples.

The chain joins TRBV5-1 to TRBJ2-7, with 9 positions matching TRBD2. The V gene end was trimmed by 0 bases and the J gene end by 4 bases; junction bases not matched to a gene: 5. Germline V gene sequence: CDR1 SGHRS, CDR2 YFSETQ. This CDR3 contains 15 residues. The CDR3 DNA reads as TGCGCCAGCAGCTTGGCCCCTAGCGGGAAATACGAGCAGTACTTC. Its protein product is CASSLAPSGKYEQYF.

The chain couples TRBV28 to TRBJ2-1; D might be TRBD1 or TRBD2, each matching 5 bases. Between the trimmed V and J ends, which lost 5 bases and 5 bases, there was a span of 13 bases. Germline V gives CDR1 MDHEN, CDR2 SYDVKM. This CDR3 is built from 14 residues. In DNA, the CDR3 is TGTGCCAGCAGTCTACCGGGACCAAACAATGAGCAGTTCTTC. Its protein product is CASSLPGPNNEQFF.

This sequence joins TRBV2 and TRBJ2-5; TRBD1 aligns across 9 bases. This CDR3 has 13 residues. Germline V gives CDR1 SNHLY, CDR2 FYNNEI. The V gene end was trimmed by 7 bases and the J gene end by 5 bases; junction bases not matched to a gene: 5. DNA for the CDR3: TGTGCCAGCACACAGGGGGCGTACGAGACCCAGTACTTC. Residues: CASTQGAYETQYF.

This rearrangement joins TRBV5-1 to TRBJ2-1; 9 bases match TRBD2. The germline V gene encodes CDR1 SGHRS and CDR2 YFSETQ. The CDR3 extends over 14 amino acids. V dropped 9 bases and J dropped 5; count of bases not matched to a gene: 9. The CDR3 protein is CATKTSGSHNEQFF. CDR3 nucleotide sequence: TGCGCCACTAAAACTAGCGGGTCCCACAATGAGCAGTTCTTC.

The CDR3 sequence is CATTEKDSSSYGYTF. In nucleotides, the CDR3 is TGTGCCACCACCGAAAAGGACAGTTCTAGCTATGGCTACACCTTC. The rearrangement joins TRBV15 to TRBJ1-2; possible D gene TRBD1, 6 bases. There are 15 residues in the CDR3. With 7 bases removed from V and 4 bases from J, the gap between germline ends came to 19 bases. The V gene's germline CDR1 is LNHNV and CDR2 YYDKDF (reference sequence).

The CDR3 nucleotides are TGTGCCAGCAGCGACGGTTCCTCCTACGAGCAGTACTTC. It yields the protein CASSDGSSYEQYF. This rearrangement joins TRBV7-7 to TRBJ2-7; D unclear. The CDR3 is made up of 13 amino acids. Trimming left V 5 bases short and J 0 bases short, with 8 bases between. Germline lookup yields CDR1 SSHAT and CDR2 FNYEAQ (reference sequence).

The rearrangement joins TRBV11-2 to TRBJ1-1; D call uncertain. The V gene lost 3 bases and the J gene lost 10 bases, with 9 bases spanning the gap. This CDR3 spans 11 amino acids. Per germline, CDR1 SGHAT and CDR2 FQNNGV. The CDR3 is CASSFGGIAFF. The CDR3 DNA sequence: TGTGCCAGCAGCTTCGGAGGGATAGCTTTCTTT.

This sequence joins TRBV27 and TRBJ1-2; 7 nucleotides line up with TRBD1. Germline V CDR1 and CDR2: MNHEY, SMNVEV (reference sequence). The trim removed 4 bases at V and 4 bases at J, leaving 6 bases unmatched. CDR3 length equals 14 residues. CDR3 DNA: TGTGCCAGCAGTTATCTGACAGGGTCCTATGGCTACACCTTC. Residues: CASSYLTGSYGYTF.

The rearrangement uses TRBV30 and TRBJ1-2, with D tentatively TRBD1 (6 bases). Trimming pared 2 bases from V and 6 bases from J, leaving 16 bases between. Germline assignment: CDR1 GTSNPN and CDR2 SVGIG (reference sequence). This CDR3 contains 14 residues. CDR3 bases: TGTGCCTGGAGTCCGCGGGACAAAAGAAATGGCTACACCTTC. Residues: CAWSPRDKRNGYTF.

This clone has more than one count but fewer than ten. The gene calls are TRBV6-5 and TRBJ1-2; D not resolved. This CDR3 is 13 amino acids long. Germline V CDR1 and CDR2: MNHEY, SVGAGI. Trimming took off 2 bases at V and 4 bases at J, with 8 bases between the two ends. Here the CDR3 reads CASSYREFYGYTF. DNA of the CDR3: TGTGCCAGCAGTTACAGGGAGTTCTATGGCTACACCTTC.